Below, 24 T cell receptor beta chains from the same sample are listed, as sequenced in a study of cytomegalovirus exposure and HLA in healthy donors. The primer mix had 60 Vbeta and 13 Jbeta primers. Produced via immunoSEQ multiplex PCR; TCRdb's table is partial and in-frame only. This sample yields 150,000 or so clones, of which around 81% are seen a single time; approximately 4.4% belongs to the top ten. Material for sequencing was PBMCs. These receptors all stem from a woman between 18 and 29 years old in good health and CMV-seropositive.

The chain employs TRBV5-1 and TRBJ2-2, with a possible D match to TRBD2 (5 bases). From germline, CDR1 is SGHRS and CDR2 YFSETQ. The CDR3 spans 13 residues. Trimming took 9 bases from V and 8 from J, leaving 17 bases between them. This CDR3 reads CATRGGEGGELFF. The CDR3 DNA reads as TGCGCCACCCGGGGTGGGGAAGGTGGGGAGCTGTTTTTT.

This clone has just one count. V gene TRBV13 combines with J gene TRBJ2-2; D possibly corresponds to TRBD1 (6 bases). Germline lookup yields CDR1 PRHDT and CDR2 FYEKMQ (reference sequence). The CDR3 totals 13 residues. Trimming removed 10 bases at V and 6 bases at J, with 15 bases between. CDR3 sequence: CAIAQGSAGELFF. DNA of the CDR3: TGTGCCATTGCACAGGGATCGGCCGGGGAGCTGTTTTTT.

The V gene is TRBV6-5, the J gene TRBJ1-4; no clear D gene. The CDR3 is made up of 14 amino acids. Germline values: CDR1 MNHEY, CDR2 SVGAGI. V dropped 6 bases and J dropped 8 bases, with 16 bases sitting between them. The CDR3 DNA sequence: TGTGCCAGCAGCCCCGGGTCCCGCGGGGAAAAACTGTTTTTT. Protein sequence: CASSPGSRGEKLFF.

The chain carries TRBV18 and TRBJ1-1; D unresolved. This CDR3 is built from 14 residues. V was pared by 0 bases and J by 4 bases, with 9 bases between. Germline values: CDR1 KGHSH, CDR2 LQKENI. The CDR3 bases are TGTGCCAGCTCACCACCCCGTCGCGGCACTGAAGCTTTCTTT. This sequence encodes CASSPPRRGTEAFF.

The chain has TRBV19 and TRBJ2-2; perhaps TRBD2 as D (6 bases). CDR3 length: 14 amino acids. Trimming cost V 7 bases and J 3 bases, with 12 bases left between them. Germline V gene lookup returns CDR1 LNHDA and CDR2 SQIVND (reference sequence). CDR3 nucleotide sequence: TGTGCCAGTAACTCCGGGGGAGACACCGGGGAGCTGTTTTTT. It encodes CASNSGGDTGELFF.

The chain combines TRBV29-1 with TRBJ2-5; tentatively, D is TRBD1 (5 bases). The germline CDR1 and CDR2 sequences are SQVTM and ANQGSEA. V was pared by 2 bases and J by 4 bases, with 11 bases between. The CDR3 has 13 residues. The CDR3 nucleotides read TGCAGCGTTGAACTGGGGCCGGGAGAGACCCAGTACTTC. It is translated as CSVELGPGETQYF.

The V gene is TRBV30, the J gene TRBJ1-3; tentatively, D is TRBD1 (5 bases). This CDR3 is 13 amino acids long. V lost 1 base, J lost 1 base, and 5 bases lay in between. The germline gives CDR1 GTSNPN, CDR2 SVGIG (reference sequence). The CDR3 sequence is CAWSEGSGNTIYF. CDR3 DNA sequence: TGTGCCTGGAGTGAGGGGTCTGGAAACACCATATATTTT.

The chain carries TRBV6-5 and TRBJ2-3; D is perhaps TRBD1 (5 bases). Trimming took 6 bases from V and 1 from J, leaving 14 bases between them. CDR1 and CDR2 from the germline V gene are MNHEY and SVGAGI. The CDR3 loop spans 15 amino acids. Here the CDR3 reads CASSAGLWGTDTQYF. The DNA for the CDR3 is TGTGCCAGCAGCGCAGGGTTATGGGGCACAGATACGCAGTATTTT.

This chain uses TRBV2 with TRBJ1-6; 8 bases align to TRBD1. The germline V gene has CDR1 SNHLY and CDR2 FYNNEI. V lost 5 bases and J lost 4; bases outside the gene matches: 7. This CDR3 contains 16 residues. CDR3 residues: CASSPTTGGYNSPLHF. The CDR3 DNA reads TGTGCCAGCAGTCCTACTACAGGGGGTTATAATTCACCCCTCCACTTT. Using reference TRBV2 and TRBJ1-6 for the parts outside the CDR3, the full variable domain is EPEVTQTPSHQVTQMGQEVILRCVPISNHLYFYWYRQILGQKVEFLVSFYNNEISEKSEIFDDQFSVERPDGSNFTLKIRSTKLEDSAMYFCASSPTTGGYNSPLHFGNGTRLTVT.

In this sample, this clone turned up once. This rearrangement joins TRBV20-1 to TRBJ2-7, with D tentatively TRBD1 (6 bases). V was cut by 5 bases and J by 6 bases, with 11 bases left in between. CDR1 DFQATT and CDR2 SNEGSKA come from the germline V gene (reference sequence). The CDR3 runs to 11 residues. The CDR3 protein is CSAWDTFEQYF. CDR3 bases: TGCAGTGCTTGGGACACGTTCGAGCAGTACTTC.

CDR3 residues: CAWSFRGEQFF. CDR3 bases: TGTGCCTGGAGTTTTCGGGGGGAGCAGTTCTTC. The chain recombines TRBV30 with TRBJ2-1; weak D call: TRBD2 (6 bases). V was trimmed by 2 bases and J by 10 bases, leaving 9 bases between them. The CDR3 is 11 amino acids. CDR1 and CDR2 from the germline V gene are GTSNPN and SVGIG (reference sequence).

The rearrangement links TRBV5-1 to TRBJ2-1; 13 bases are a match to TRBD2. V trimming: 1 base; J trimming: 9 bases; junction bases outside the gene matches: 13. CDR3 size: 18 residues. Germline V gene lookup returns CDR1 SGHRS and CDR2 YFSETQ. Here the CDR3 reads CASSLSDKGTSGAIEQFF. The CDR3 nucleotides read TGCGCCAGCAGCTTGTCTGATAAGGGGACTAGCGGGGCTATTGAGCAGTTCTTC.

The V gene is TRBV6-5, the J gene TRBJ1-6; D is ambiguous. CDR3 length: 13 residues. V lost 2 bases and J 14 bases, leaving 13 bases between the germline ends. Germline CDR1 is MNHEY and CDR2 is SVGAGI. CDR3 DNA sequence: TGTGCCAGCAGTTACCCCGGGAGGAGGGCCCTCCACTTT. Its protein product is CASSYPGRRALHF.

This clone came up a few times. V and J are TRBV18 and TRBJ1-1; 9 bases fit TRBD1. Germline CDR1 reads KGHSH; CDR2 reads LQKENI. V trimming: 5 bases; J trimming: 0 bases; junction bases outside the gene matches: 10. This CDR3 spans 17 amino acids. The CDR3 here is CASSERDRERMNTEAFF. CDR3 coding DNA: TGTGCCAGCTCAGAAAGGGACAGGGAAAGAATGAACACTGAAGCTTTCTTT.

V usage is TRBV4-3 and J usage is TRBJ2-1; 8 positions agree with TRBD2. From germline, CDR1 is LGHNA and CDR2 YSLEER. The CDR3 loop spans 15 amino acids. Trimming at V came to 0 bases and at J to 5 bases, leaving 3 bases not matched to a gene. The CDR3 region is CASSQDQAGDNEQFF. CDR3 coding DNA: TGCGCCAGCAGCCAAGATCAAGCGGGGGACAATGAGCAGTTCTTC.

CDR3 region: CASSRDRASYEQYF. CDR3 nucleotides: TGTGCCAGCAGTCGGGACAGGGCAAGCTACGAGCAGTACTTC. This sequence joins TRBV6-5 and TRBJ2-7, with 9 bases identical to TRBD1. The germline CDR1 and CDR2 sequences are MNHEY and SVGAGI. With V trimmed by 5 bases and J by 3 bases, 5 bases remained unmatched. The CDR3 totals 14 residues.

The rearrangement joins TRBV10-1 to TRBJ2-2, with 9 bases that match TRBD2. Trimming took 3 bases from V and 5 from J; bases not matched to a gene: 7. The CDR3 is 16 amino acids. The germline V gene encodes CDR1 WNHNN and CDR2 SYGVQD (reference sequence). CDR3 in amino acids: CASSDPSGGFTGELFF. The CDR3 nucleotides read TGCGCCAGCAGTGACCCGAGCGGGGGGTTTACCGGGGAGCTGTTTTTT.

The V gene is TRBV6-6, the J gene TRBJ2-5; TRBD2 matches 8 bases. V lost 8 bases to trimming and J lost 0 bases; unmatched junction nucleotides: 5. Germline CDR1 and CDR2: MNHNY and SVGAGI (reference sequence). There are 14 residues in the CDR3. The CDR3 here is CASRGGQYQETQYF. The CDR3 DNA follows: TGTGCCAGCCGGGGGGGCCAGTACCAAGAGACCCAGTACTTC.

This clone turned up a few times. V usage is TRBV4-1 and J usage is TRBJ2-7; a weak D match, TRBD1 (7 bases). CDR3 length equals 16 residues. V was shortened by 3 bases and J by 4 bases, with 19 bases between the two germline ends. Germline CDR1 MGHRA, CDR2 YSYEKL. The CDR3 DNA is TGCGCCAGCAGCCACGCGGGACAGACCATGGGATACGAGCAGTACTTC. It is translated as CASSHAGQTMGYEQYF.

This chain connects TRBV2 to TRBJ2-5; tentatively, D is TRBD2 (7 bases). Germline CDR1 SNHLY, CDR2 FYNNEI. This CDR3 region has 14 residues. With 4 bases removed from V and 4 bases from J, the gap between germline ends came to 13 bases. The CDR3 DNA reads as TGTGCCAGCAGTGTTGGGGGGGCGGCAGAGACCCAGTACTTC. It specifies CASSVGGAAETQYF.

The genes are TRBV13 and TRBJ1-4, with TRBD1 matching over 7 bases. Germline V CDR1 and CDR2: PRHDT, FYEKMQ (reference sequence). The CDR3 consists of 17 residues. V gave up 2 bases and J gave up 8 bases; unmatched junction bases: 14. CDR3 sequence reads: CASSLSGQSVINEKLFF. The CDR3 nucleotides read TGTGCCAGCAGCTTATCGGGACAGTCCGTAATCAACGAAAAACTGTTTTTT. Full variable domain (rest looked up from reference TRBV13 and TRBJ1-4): AAGVIQSPRHLIKEKRETATLKCYPIPRHDTVYWYQQGPGQDPQFLISFYEKMQSDKGSIPDRFSAQQFSDYHSELNMSSLELGDSALYFCASSLSGQSVINEKLFFGSGTQLSVL.

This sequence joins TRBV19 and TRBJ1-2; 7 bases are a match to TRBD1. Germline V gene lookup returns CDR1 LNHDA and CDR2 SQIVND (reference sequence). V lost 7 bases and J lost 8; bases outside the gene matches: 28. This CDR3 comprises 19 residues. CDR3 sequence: CASTTHRGQTLHQRGGYTF. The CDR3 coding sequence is TGTGCCAGTACTACCCATCGGGGACAGACCCTTCACCAGAGAGGGGGCTACACCTTC.

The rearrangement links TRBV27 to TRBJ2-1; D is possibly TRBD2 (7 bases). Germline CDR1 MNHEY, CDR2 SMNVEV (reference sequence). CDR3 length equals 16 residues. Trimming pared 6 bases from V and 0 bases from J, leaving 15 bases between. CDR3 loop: CASRISGTTSYNEQFF. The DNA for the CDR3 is TGTGCCAGCAGGATCAGCGGGACAACCTCCTACAATGAGCAGTTCTTC.

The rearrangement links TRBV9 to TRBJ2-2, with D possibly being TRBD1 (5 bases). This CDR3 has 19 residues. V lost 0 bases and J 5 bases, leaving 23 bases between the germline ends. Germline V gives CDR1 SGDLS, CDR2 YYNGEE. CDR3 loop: CASSVAPETGIMRTGELFF. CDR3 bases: TGTGCCAGCAGCGTAGCTCCCGAAACAGGAATCATGAGGACCGGGGAGCTGTTTTTT.